This T cell receptor beta chain was obtained from a study of neurological immune-mediated disorders. The cDNA came from 5'RACE with 10-nucleotide random UMIs. TCRdb itself ran the 5' RACE reads through MiXCR, one entry per CDR3 protein. The table shows about 28,000 distinct CDR3 sequences, with about 12% occurring only once. V was pared by 2 bases and J by 2 bases, with 3 bases of the junction left unmatched. Germline CDR1 and CDR2: KGHSH and LQKENI. The CDR3 covers 15 residues. Study results and caveats: The study found no CDR3 amino acid sequences shared by expanded clones across subjects, suggesting private repertoires in all groups.

This clonotype was seen many times. Its antigen is undetermined. Sequenced: PBMCs. The TCR comes from a woman aged 55-75 years in good health. The chain combines TRBV18 with TRBJ1-2, with TRBD1 matching over 9 bases. The CDR3 sequence is CASSPGQGQNYGYTF. The CDR3 region has the DNA TGTGCCAGCTCACCAGGACAGGGGCAGAACTATGGCTACACCTTC.